Listed below are T cell receptor beta chains from one sample, sequenced in a study of T cell responses to AZD1222 COVID-19 vaccine. Produced via immunoSEQ multiplex PCR; TCRdb's table is partial and in-frame only. Of more than 95,000 clones listed, just over 85% are singletons. The specimen comprised peripheral blood, sampled on day 0 of AZD1222 vaccination. These receptors were collected from an adult in good health. Both conserved end residues are part of each CDR3. A D gene is named only where the DNA matches it firmly. Not every row has a clone size; where given, it reads once, few, many or a size class.

J: TRBJ2-3; V: TRBV27; D: TRBD2; size: few; CDR3: CASSILAGSTDTQYF; DNA: TGTGCCAGCAGTATCCTAGCGGGAAGCACAGATACGCAGTATTTT
J: TRBJ2-7; V: TRBV11-3; D: -; size: once; CDR3: CASSPRGGTYEQYF; DNA: TGTGCCAGCAGCCCAAGAGGGGGAACTTACGAGCAGTACTTC
J: TRBJ2-1; V: TRBV19; D: TRBD2; size: few; CDR3: CASRSGRSNEQFF; DNA: TGTGCCAGTCGGAGCGGGAGAAGCAATGAGCAGTTCTTC
J: TRBJ2-3; V: TRBV24-1; D: -; size: -; CDR3: CATSDPRTSTDTQYF; DNA: TGTGCCACCAGTGATCCGCGGACAAGCACAGATACGCAGTATTTT
J: TRBJ2-1; V: TRBV19; D: -; size: -; CDR3: CASSIGEYEQFF; DNA: TGTGCCAGTAGTATAGGTGAATATGAGCAGTTCTTC
J: TRBJ1-1; V: TRBV5-1; D: TRBD1; size: few; CDR3: CASSWDREVAAFF; DNA: TGCGCCAGCAGCTGGGACAGGGAGGTCGCTGCTTTCTTT
J: TRBJ2-1; V: TRBV28; D: TRBD2; size: -; CDR3: CASSLAGINEQFF; DNA: TGTGCCAGCAGTCTAGCGGGAATCAATGAGCAGTTCTTC
J: TRBJ1-6; V: TRBV19; D: -; size: few; CDR3: CASSIGGNSPLHF; DNA: TGTGCCAGTAGTATCGGGGGCAATTCACCCCTCCACTTT
J: TRBJ2-7; V: TRBV7-2; D: -; size: -; CDR3: CASSLQGARYEQYF; DNA: TGTGCCAGCAGCTTACAGGGCGCTAGGTACGAGCAGTACTTC
J: TRBJ2-2; V: TRBV19; D: -; size: -; CDR3: CASSIVGSNTGELFF; DNA: TGTGCCAGTAGTATTGTCGGATCGAACACCGGGGAGCTGTTTTTT
J: TRBJ2-1; V: TRBV14; D: -; size: -; CDR3: CASSQEAISTFHEQFF; DNA: TGTGCCAGCAGCCAAGAGGCTATTTCGACTTTCCATGAGCAGTTCTTC
J: TRBJ2-1; V: TRBV5-1; D: TRBD1; size: -; CDR3: CASSRPGTGASRDQQFF; DNA: TGCGCCAGCAGCCGGCCCGGGACAGGGGCTAGCCGGGACCAGCAGTTCTTC
J: TRBJ1-2; V: TRBV2; D: -; size: -; CDR3: CASIPGTDYGYTF; DNA: TGTGCCAGCATCCCCGGGACGGACTATGGCTACACCTTC
J: TRBJ2-3; V: TRBV7-3; D: TRBD2; size: once; CDR3: CASSTLAASTDTQYF; DNA: TGTGCCAGCAGCACTCTAGCGGCTAGCACAGATACGCAGTATTTT
J: TRBJ2-1; V: TRBV12-3/TRBV12-4; D: TRBD1; size: -; CDR3: CATGQGALNEQFF; DNA: TGTGCCACCGGACAGGGGGCTCTCAATGAGCAGTTCTTC